Below are 19 T cell receptor beta chains sequenced from a single sample in a study of cytomegalovirus exposure and HLA in healthy donors (dated by TCRdb to between 2016 and 2019). Library construction relied on the immunoSEQ multiplex PCR assay. For the multiplex PCR, a mixture combining 60 forward primers for TCR Vbeta segments and 13 reverse primers for TCR Jbeta segments was used. The clones in this table, taken by TCRdb from immuneACCESS, are in-frame only. Not every clone is retained; where verified, under half of the shortfall comes from an unresolved V gene, and the cause of the rest is unknown. The sample contains around 130,000 clones, over 60% of them found a single time. The ten largest clones capture approximately 1.8% of the sample. The sequenced sample consisted of PBMCs. The receptors shown here come from a man aged 35 to 55 in good health and CMV-seronegative.

This clone was seen just once. V is TRBV5-1 and J is TRBJ2-5, with 11 bases matching TRBD2. Germline loops: CDR1 SGHRS, CDR2 YFSETQ. The CDR3 is made up of 16 amino acids. The V segment lost 5 bases and the J segment 0 bases; nucleotides outside the gene matches: 6. The CDR3 spells CASSSASGGNQETQYF. Here the CDR3 DNA reads TGCGCCAGCAGTTCTGCTAGCGGGGGGAACCAAGAGACCCAGTACTTC. Filled out from reference TRBV5-1 and TRBJ2-5, the complete variable domain reads KAGVTQTPRYLIKTRGQQVTLSCSPISGHRSVSWYQQTPGQGLQFLFEYFSETQRNKGNFPGRFSGRQFSNSRSEMNVSTLELGDSALYLCASSSASGGNQETQYFGPGTRLLVL.

V usage is TRBV7-6 and J usage is TRBJ2-7; no clear D. V was trimmed by 4 bases and J by 2 bases, leaving 12 bases between them. Germline lookup yields CDR1 SGHVS and CDR2 FNYEAQ. The CDR3 has 14 amino acids. CDR3 amino acids: CASSSPQTPYEQYF. For the CDR3, the DNA is TGTGCCAGCAGCTCCCCCCAGACTCCCTACGAGCAGTACTTC.

This chain links TRBV7-2 with TRBJ2-1; D not resolved. V lost 1 base and J 8 bases, leaving 9 bases between the germline ends. Germline V gives CDR1 SGHTA, CDR2 FQGNSA. The CDR3 has 13 residues. The CDR3 nucleotides read TGTGCCAGCAGCTTAGGAAATAGCTATGAGCAGTTCTTC. It translates to CASSLGNSYEQFF.

The genes are TRBV13 and TRBJ2-3; perhaps TRBD2 as D (5 bases). This CDR3 region has 16 residues. Trimming took 5 bases from V and 6 from J, leaving 21 bases between them. Per germline, CDR1 PRHDT and CDR2 FYEKMQ (reference sequence). CDR3 loop: CASSGPGLAGTDTQYF. CDR3 DNA: TGTGCCAGCAGCGGTCCCGGGCTAGCTGGTACCGATACGCAGTATTTT.

J is TRBJ2-7 and V is TRBV12-5, with D possibly matching TRBD1 (6 bases). The CDR3 length is 15 residues. Per the germline V gene, CDR1 is LGHNT and CDR2 is FRNRAP. Trimming removed 3 bases at V and 2 bases at J, with 14 bases between. CDR3 coding DNA: TGTGCTAGTGGTTTAACTCGGACAGCAACCTACGAGCAGTACTTC. Its translation is CASGLTRTATYEQYF.

J is TRBJ1-1 and V is TRBV18, with D uncertain. CDR3 size: 15 residues. Trimming left V 2 bases short and J 1 base short, with 11 bases between. CDR1 KGHSH and CDR2 LQKENI come from the germline V gene. This CDR3 is CASSPSARENTEAFF. CDR3 sequence (DNA): TGTGCCAGCTCACCAAGCGCCAGAGAGAACACTGAAGCTTTCTTT.

The rearrangement joins TRBV2 to TRBJ2-3; the match to TRBD2 covers 14 bases. The CDR3 is 16 residues long. Germline-derived CDR1 and CDR2 are SNHLY and FYNNEI. The junction had 5 bases not matched to a gene; V was cut back by 7 bases and J by 2 bases. CDR3 nucleotides: TGTGCCAGCATCCGGACTAGCGGGAGGCCCACAGATACGCAGTATTTT. This encodes CASIRTSGRPTDTQYF.

This clone was observed a few times. The V gene is TRBV7-3, the J gene TRBJ2-7; no clear D. CDR1 and CDR2 (germline): SGHTA, FQGTGA. The CDR3 is made up of 15 amino acids. V was clipped by 4 bases and J by 5 bases, with 18 bases between them. The CDR3 is CASSCLESISHEQYF. CDR3 coding DNA: TGTGCCAGCAGCTGCCTAGAATCCATCTCACACGAGCAGTACTTC.

This clone occurred once. The chain uses TRBV18 and TRBJ1-4; 7 positions agree with TRBD1. The CDR3 loop spans 15 amino acids. Germline CDR1 and CDR2: KGHSH and LQKENI. V shed 3 bases and J 5 bases; nucleotides not matched to a gene: 6. This CDR3 is CASSPPTGSNEKLFF. As DNA, the CDR3 is TGTGCCAGCTCACCGCCGACAGGGTCGAATGAAAAACTGTTTTTT.

Here the CDR3 DNA reads TGCAGCGTTGGCGGGACTAGCAAGGGAGATACGCAGTATTTT. Encoded protein: CSVGGTSKGDTQYF. This chain links TRBV29-1 with TRBJ2-3; TRBD2 agrees at 9 bases. This CDR3 is 14 amino acids long. V lost 4 bases, J lost 5 bases, and 7 bases stayed unmatched. Germline V gene sequence: CDR1 SQVTM, CDR2 ANQGSEA.

The rearrangement uses TRBV6-4 and TRBJ2-7; D call uncertain. V lost 2 bases to trimming and J lost 1 base, with 3 bases between them. This CDR3 is built from 12 residues. The germline V gene encodes CDR1 MRHNA and CDR2 SNTAGT. DNA for the CDR3: TGTGCCAGCAGTGACCTTTCCTACGAGCAGTACTTC. This gives the protein CASSDLSYEQYF.

This clone was counted between two and nine times. The J gene is TRBJ1-4, the V gene TRBV2; D is undetermined. The CDR3 sequence is 13 residues long. Trimming removed 7 bases at V and 1 base at J, with 7 bases between. Germline V lookup: CDR1 SNHLY, CDR2 FYNNEI. The CDR3: CASMRGTNEKLFF. The DNA for the CDR3 is TGTGCCAGCATGCGGGGAACTAATGAAAAACTGTTTTTT.

This clone was seen more than once but under ten times. This sequence joins TRBV18 and TRBJ2-1, with D possibly TRBD2 on 5 matching bases. This CDR3 comprises 16 residues. Between the trimmed V and J ends, which lost 4 bases and 1 base, there was a span of 14 bases. The germline V gene has CDR1 KGHSH and CDR2 LQKENI. This CDR3 reads CASSLTRVRSYNEQFF. The CDR3 DNA is TGTGCCAGCTCACTAACGCGGGTTCGTTCCTACAATGAGCAGTTCTTC.

In this sample, this clone turned up a few times. The chain uses TRBV7-3 and TRBJ1-1; no definite D call. Trimming cost V 4 bases and J 0 bases, with 9 bases left between them. Germline V lookup: CDR1 SGHTA, CDR2 FQGTGA. The CDR3 covers 14 residues. The CDR3 coding sequence is TGTGCCAGCAGCTCGATGGGCCTGAACACTGAAGCTTTCTTT. It translates to CASSSMGLNTEAFF.

J is TRBJ2-5 and V is TRBV6-1, with TRBD1 matching over 7 bases. The trim removed 3 bases at V and 2 bases at J, leaving 6 bases unmatched. Germline V gene sequence: CDR1 MNHNS, CDR2 SASEGT. This CDR3 region has 15 residues. This CDR3 reads CASSETGISQETQYF. The CDR3 DNA follows: TGTGCCAGCAGTGAGACAGGGATAAGTCAAGAGACCCAGTACTTC.

This clone has a single count. J is TRBJ1-6 and V is TRBV6-5; no firm D call. Germline V gene lookup returns CDR1 MNHEY and CDR2 SVGAGI. CDR3 length: 15 amino acids. Trimming took 6 bases from V and 2 from J, leaving 11 bases between them. The CDR3 DNA reads TGTGCCAGCAGCTCTAGGATGGCCTATAATTCACCCCTCCACTTT. It specifies CASSSRMAYNSPLHF.

The chain employs TRBV6-5 and TRBJ2-7; TRBD2 might be the D (5 bases). The germline CDR1 and CDR2 sequences are MNHEY and SVGAGI. The CDR3 totals 14 residues. V gave up 2 bases and J gave up 7 bases, with 15 bases separating them. The CDR3 spells CASSYKDHSGEQYF. CDR3 in DNA: TGTGCCAGCAGTTACAAAGACCACTCGGGAGAGCAGTACTTC.

J is TRBJ1-6 and V is TRBV5-1; D remains unclear. The CDR3 sequence is 13 residues long. Germline loops: CDR1 SGHRS, CDR2 YFSETQ. The ends were cut back, 3 bases at V and 10 bases at J, with 11 bases in the middle. CDR3 in amino acids: CASSSSARSPLHF. CDR3 DNA sequence: TGCGCCAGCAGCTCCAGCGCGAGGTCACCCCTCCACTTT.

The J gene is TRBJ2-3, the V gene TRBV5-4, with 9 nucleotides matching TRBD2. V was pared by 0 bases and J by 2 bases, with 7 bases of the junction left unmatched. The germline CDR1 and CDR2 sequences are SGHNT and YYREEE (reference sequence). This CDR3 is 17 amino acids long. CDR3 bases: TGTGCCAGCAGCTTGGATCCAGCGGGGGGCTCCACAGATACGCAGTATTTT. Its protein is CASSLDPAGGSTDTQYF.